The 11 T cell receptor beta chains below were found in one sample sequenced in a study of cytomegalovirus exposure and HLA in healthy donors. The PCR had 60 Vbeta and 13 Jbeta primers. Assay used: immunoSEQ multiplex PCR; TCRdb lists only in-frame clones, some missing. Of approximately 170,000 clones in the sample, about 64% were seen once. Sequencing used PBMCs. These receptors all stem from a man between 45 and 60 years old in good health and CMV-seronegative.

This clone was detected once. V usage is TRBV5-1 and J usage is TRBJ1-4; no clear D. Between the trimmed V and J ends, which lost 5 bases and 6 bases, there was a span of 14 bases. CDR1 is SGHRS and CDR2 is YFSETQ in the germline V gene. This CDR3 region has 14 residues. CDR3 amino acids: CASRAEGWYEKLFF. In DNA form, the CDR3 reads TGCGCCAGCAGGGCCGAGGGATGGTATGAAAAACTGTTTTTT.

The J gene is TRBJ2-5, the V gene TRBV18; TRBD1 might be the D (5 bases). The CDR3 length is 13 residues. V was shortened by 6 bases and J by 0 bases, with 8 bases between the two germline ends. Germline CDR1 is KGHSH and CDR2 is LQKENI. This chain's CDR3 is CASSRQYQETQYF. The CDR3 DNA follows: TGTGCCAGCTCTCGACAGTACCAAGAGACCCAGTACTTC. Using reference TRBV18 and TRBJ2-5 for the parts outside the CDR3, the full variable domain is NAGVMQNPRHLVRRRGQEARLRCSPMKGHSHVYWYRQLPEEGLKFMVYLQKENIIDESGMPKERFSAEFPKEGPSILRIQQVVRGDSAAYFCASSRQYQETQYFGPGTRLLVL.

CDR3 loop: CASSEDGRAYNSPLHF. The DNA for the CDR3 is TGTGCCAGCAGTGAGGATGGGAGGGCGTATAATTCACCCCTCCACTTT. The rearrangement joins TRBV2 to TRBJ1-6; D not certain. Trimming stripped 3 bases from V and 4 bases from J, with 13 bases between. The germline CDR1 and CDR2 sequences are SNHLY and FYNNEI. CDR3 size: 16 residues. Looking up the rest from reference TRBV2 and TRBJ1-6 gives the full variable domain: EPEVTQTPSHQVTQMGQEVILRCVPISNHLYFYWYRQILGQKVEFLVSFYNNEISEKSEIFDDQFSVERPDGSNFTLKIRSTKLEDSAMYFCASSEDGRAYNSPLHFGNGTRLTVT.

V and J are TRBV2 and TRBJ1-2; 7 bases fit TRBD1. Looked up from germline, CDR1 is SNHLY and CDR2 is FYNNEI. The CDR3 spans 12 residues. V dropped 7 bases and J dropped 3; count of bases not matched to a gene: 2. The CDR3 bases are TGTGCCAGCACCAGGGGGGACTATGGCTACACCTTC. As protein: CASTRGDYGYTF.

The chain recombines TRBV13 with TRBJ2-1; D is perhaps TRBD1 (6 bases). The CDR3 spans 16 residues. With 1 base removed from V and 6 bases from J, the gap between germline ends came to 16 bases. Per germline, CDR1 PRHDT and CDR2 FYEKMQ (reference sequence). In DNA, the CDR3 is TGTGCCAGCAGCTTAGAACAGGGTTTGATCCGCAATGAGCAGTTCTTC. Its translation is CASSLEQGLIRNEQFF.

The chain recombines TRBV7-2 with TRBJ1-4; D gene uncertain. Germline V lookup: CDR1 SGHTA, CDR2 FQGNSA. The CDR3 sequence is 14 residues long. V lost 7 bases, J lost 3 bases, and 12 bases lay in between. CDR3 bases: TGTGCCAGCACCCCCGGTATAGCTAATGAAAAACTGTTTTTT. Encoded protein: CASTPGIANEKLFF.

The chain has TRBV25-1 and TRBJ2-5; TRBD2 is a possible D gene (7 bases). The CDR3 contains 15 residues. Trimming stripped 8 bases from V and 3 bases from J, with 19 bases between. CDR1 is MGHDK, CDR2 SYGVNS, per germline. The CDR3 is CASETRGALKETQYF. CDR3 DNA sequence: TGTGCCAGCGAAACTCGGGGGGCATTAAAAGAGACCCAGTACTTC.

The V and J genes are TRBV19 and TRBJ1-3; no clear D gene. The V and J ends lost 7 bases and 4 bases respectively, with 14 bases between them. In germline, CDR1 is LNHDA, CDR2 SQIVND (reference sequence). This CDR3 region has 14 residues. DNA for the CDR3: TGTGCCAGTACCCATACTGGGGAGGGAAACACCATATATTTT. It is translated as CASTHTGEGNTIYF.

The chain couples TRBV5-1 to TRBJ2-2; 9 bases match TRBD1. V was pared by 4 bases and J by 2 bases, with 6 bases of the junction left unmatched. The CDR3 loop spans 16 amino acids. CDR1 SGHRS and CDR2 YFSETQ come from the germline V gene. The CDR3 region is CASSLRGQGNTGELFF. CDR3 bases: TGCGCCAGCAGCCTTAGGGGACAGGGCAACACCGGGGAGCTGTTTTTT.

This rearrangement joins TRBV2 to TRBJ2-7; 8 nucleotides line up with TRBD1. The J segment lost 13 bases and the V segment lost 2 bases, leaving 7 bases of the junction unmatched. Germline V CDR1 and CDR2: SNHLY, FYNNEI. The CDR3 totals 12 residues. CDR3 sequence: CASSERTGPVYF. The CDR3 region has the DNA TGTGCCAGCAGTGAAAGGACAGGGCCCGTATACTTC.

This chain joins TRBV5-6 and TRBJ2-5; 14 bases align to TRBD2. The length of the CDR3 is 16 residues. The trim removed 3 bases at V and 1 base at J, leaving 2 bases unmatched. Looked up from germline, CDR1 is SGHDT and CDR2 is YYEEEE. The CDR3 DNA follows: TGTGCCAGCAGCTCCGGACTAGCGGGGGGCCAAGAGACCCAGTACTTC. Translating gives CASSSGLAGGQETQYF. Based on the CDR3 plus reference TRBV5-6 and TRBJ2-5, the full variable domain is DAGVTQSPTHLIKTRGQQVTLRCSPKSGHDTVSWYQQALGQGPQFIFQYYEEEERQRGNFPDRFSGHQFPNYSSELNVNALLLGDSALYLCASSSGLAGGQETQYFGPGTRLLVL.